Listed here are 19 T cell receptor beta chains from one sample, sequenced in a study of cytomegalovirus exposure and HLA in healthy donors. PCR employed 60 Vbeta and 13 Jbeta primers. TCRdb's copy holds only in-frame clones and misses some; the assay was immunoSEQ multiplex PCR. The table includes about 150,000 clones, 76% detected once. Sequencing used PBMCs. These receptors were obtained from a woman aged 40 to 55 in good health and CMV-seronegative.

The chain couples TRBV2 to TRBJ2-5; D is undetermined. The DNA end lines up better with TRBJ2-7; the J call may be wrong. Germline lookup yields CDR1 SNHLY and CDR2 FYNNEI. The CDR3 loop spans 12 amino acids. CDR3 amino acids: CASSQTGYEQYF. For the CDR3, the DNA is TGTGCCAGCAGCCAGACTGGCTACGAGCAGTACTTC.

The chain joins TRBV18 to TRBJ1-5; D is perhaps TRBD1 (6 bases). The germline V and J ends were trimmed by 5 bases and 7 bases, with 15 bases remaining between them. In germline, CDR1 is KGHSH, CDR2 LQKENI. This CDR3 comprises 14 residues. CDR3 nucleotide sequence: TGTGCCAGCTCAGCAAACTTACAGGGACAGCCCCAGCATTTT. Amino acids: CASSANLQGQPQHF.

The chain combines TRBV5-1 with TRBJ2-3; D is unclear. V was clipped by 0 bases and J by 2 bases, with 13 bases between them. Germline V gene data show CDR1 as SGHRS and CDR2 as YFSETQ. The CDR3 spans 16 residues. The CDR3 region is CASSLAGWAPTDTQYF. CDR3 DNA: TGCGCCAGCAGCTTGGCCGGTTGGGCCCCCACAGATACGCAGTATTTT.

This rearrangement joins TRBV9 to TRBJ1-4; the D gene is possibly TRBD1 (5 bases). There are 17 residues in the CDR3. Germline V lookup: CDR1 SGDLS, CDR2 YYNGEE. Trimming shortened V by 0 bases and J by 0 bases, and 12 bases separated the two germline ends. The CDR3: CASSVGEGPPTNEKLFF. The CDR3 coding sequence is TGTGCCAGCAGCGTAGGGGAGGGGCCCCCAACTAATGAAAAACTGTTTTTT.

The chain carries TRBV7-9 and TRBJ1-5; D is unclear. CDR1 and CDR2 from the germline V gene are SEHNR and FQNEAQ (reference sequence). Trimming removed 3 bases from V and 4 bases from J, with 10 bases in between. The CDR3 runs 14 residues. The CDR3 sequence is CASSFGGLNQPQHF. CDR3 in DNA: TGTGCCAGCAGCTTTGGCGGGCTTAATCAGCCCCAGCATTTT.

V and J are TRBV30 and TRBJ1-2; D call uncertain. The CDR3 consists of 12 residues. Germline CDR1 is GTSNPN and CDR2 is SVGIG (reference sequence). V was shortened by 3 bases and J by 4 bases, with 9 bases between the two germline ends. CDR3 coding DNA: TGTGCCTGGAGGAGGTTGTCCTATGGCTACACCTTC. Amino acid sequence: CAWRRLSYGYTF.

CDR3 in DNA: TGTGCCAGCAGCACCTTTAACAGGGTTAGGAGCTACGAGCAGTACTTC. This gives the protein CASSTFNRVRSYEQYF. The V and J genes are TRBV11-2 and TRBJ2-7; weak D call: TRBD1 (6 bases). Germline V gives CDR1 SGHAT, CDR2 FQNNGV. Trimming cost V 5 bases and J 3 bases, with 20 bases left between them. The CDR3 totals 16 residues. Drawing the rest from reference TRBV11-2 and TRBJ2-7, the complete variable domain is EAGVAQSPRYKIIEKRQSVAFWCNPISGHATLYWYQQILGQGPKLLIQFQNNGVVDDSQLPKDRFSAERLKGVDSTLKIQPAKLEDSAVYLCASSTFNRVRSYEQYFGPGTRLTVT.

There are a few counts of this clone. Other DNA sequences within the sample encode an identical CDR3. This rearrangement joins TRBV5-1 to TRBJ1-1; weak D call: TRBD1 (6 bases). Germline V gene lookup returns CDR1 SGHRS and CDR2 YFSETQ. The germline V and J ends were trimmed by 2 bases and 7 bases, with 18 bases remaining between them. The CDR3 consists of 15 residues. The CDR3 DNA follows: TGCGCCAGCAGCTTAGAGACAGGAGGCCCTAGTGAAGCTTTCTTT. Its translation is CASSLETGGPSEAFF.

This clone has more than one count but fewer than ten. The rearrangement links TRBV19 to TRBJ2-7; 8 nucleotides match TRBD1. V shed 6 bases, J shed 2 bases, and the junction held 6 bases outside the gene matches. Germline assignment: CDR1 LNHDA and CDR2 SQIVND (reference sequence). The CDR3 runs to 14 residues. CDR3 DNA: TGTGCCAGTAGCCCGGGACAGGCAACCTACGAGCAGTACTTC. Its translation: CASSPGQATYEQYF.

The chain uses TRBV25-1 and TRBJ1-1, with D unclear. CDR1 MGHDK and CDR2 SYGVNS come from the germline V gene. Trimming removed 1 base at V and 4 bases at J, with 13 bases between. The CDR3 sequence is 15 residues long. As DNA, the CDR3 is TGTGCCAGCAGTGAATCTGCGGGCGCCGGCACTGAAGCTTTCTTT. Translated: CASSESAGAGTEAFF.

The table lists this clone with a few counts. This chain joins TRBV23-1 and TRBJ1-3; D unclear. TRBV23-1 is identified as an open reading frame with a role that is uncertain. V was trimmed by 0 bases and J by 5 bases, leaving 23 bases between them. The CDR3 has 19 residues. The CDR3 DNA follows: TGCGCCAGCAGTCAATCGCCGGGGTATCCCTGGACTTCTCGAAACACCATATATTTT. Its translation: CASSQSPGYPWTSRNTIYF.

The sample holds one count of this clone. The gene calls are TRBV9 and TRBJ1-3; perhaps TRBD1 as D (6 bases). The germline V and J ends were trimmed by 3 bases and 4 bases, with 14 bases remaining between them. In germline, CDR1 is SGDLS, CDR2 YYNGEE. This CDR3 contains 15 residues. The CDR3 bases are TGTGCCAGCAGCGAGGGGGTCTGGGACGGAAACACCATATATTTT. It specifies CASSEGVWDGNTIYF.

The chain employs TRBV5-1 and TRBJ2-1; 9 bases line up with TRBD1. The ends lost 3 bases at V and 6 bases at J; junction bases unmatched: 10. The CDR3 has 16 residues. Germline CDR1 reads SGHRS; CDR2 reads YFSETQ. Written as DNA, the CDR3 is TGCGCCAGCAGCTCAAGAACGGGACAGGGCTTCAATGAGCAGTTCTTC. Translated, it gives CASSSRTGQGFNEQFF.

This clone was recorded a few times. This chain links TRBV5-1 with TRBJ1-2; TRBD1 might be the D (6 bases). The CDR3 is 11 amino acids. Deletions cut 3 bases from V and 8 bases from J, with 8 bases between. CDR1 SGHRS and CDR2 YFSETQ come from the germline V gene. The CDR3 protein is CASSWGGGYTF. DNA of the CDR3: TGCGCCAGCAGCTGGGGGGGCGGCTACACCTTC.

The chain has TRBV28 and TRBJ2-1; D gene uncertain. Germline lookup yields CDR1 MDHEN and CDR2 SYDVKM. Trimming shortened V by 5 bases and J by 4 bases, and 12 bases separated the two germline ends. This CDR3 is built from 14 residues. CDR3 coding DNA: TGTGCCAGCAGTCCACTTACGTCATACAATGAGCAGTTCTTC. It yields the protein CASSPLTSYNEQFF. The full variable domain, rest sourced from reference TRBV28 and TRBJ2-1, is DVKVTQSSRYLVKRTGEKVFLECVQDMDHENMFWYRQDPGLGLRLIYFSYDVKMKEKGDIPEGYSVSREKKERFSLILESASTNQTSMYLCASSPLTSYNEQFFGPGTRLTVL.

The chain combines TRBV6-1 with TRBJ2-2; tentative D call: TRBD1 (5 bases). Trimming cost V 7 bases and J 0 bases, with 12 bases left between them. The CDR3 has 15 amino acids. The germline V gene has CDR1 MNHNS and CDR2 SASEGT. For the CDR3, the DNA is TGTGCCAGCACCTGGGGCGGCTCGAACACCGGGGAGCTGTTTTTT. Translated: CASTWGGSNTGELFF.

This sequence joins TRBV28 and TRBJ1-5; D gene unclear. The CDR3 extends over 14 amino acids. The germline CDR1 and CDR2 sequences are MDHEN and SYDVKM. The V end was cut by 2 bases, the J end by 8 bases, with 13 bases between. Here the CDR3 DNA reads TGTGCCAGCAGTTTACGTTCTAGTCGGGAGCCCCAGCATTTT. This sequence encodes CASSLRSSREPQHF.

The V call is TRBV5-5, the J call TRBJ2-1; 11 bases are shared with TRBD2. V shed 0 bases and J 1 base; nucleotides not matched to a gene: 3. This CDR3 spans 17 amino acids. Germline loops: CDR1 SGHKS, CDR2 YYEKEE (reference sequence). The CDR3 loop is CASSLGVAGGSYNEQFF. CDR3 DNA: TGTGCCAGCAGCTTGGGAGTAGCGGGAGGGTCCTACAATGAGCAGTTCTTC.

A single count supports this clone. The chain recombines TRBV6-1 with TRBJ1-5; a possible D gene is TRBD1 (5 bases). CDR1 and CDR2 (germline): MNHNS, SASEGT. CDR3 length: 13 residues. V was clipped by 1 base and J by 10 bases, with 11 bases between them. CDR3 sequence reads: CASSEGPGSPQHF. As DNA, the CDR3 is TGTGCCAGCAGTGAAGGGCCAGGGTCCCCCCAGCATTTT.